The subject of this entry is one T cell receptor beta chain. The V gene lost 1 base and the J gene lost 1 base, with 14 bases spanning the gap. The CDR3 is made up of 17 amino acids. Germline lookup yields CDR1 SGHVS and CDR2 FQNEAQ. The data were taken from a study of shared clonotypes between healthy human individuals. Method: immunoSEQ multiplex PCR; TCRdb's copy keeps in-frame clones and lacks some. The sample has over a million clones, around 97% seen once. This clonotype originated in a man aged 30 to 39 in good health. This sequence joins TRBV7-8 and TRBJ2-1, with a weak D call TRBD2 (5 bases). Source material: naive CD4+ T cells sorted from blood. Specified subset: CD45RA+ positively selected. The CDR3 protein is CASSLVAGLGSYNEQFF. The CDR3 DNA follows: TGTGCCAGCAGCTTAGTGGCCGGACTGGGATCCTACAATGAGCAGTTCTTC.